Here is one TCR beta chain with its context. The antigen is unknown. The sample is drawn from a study of T cell responses to AZD1222 COVID-19 vaccine. The CDR3 consists of 19 residues. The germline V gene has CDR1 MGHRA and CDR2 YSYEKL. Trimming took 1 base from V and 1 from J; bases not matched to a gene: 10. Whole-study findings and limits: Recipients of AZD1222 seropositive at baseline numbered only 6 or 7.

Clones were read by immunoSEQ multiplex PCR, and TCRdb kept only the in-frame ones, dropping some. The sample yields about 200,000 clones, more than 90% seen once. This TCR came from an adult who received the MenACWY meningococcal vaccine as a control. The V call is TRBV4-1, the J call TRBJ2-1, with 10 bases aligning to TRBD2. Sequencing used peripheral blood, obtained 28 days after the second dose of the MenACWY control vaccine. The CDR3 DNA is TGCGCCAGCAGCCAAGTGAGGCTAGCGGGAGCAGGGTCCTACAATGAGCAGTTCTTC. Translated: CASSQVRLAGAGSYNEQFF.